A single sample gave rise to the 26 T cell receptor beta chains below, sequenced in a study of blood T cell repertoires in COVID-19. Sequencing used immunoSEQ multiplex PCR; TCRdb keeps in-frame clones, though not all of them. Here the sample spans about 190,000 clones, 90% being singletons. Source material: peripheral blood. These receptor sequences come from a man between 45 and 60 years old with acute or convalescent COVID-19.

The CDR3 region has the DNA TGTGCCAGTAGTATAGAACTAGCGGGGGGGTTCTCTGAGCAGTTCTTC. It translates to CASSIELAGGFSEQFF. The chain is built from TRBV19 and TRBJ2-1, with 13 bases fitting TRBD2. V lost 0 bases, J lost 9 bases, and 5 bases stayed unmatched. The CDR3 runs 16 residues. The germline CDR1 and CDR2 sequences are LNHDA and SQIVND (reference sequence).

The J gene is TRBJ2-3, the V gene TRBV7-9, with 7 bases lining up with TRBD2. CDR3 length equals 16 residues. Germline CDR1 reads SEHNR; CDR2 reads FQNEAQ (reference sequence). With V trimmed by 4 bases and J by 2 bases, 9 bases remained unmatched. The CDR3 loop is CASSSRASGFTDTQYF. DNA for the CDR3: TGTGCCAGCAGCTCCCGTGCTAGCGGCTTCACAGATACGCAGTATTTT.

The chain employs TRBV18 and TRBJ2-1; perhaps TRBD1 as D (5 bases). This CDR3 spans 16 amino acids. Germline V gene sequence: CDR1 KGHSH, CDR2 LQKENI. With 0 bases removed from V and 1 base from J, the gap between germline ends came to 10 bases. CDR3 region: CASSPPQGGSYNEQFF. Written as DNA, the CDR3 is TGTGCCAGCTCACCACCGCAGGGTGGATCCTACAATGAGCAGTTCTTC.

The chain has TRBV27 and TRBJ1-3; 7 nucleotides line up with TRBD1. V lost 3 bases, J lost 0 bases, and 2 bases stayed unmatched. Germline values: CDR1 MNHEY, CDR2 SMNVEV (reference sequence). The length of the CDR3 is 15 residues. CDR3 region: CASSFRGSSGNTIYF. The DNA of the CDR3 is TGTGCCAGCAGTTTCAGGGGGAGCTCTGGAAACACCATATATTTT.

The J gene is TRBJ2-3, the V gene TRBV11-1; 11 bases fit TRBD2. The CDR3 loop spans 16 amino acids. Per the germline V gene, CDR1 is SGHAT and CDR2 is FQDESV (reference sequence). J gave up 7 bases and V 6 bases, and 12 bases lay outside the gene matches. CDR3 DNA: TGTGCCAGCAGATCCTATAGGGGACTAGCGGTGAATACGCAGTATTTT. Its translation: CASRSYRGLAVNTQYF.

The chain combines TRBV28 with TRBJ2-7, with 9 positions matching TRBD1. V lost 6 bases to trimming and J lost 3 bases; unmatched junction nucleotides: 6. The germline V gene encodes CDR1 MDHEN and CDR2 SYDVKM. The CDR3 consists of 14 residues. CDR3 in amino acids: CASSKYRGLYEQYF. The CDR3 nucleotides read TGTGCCAGCAGCAAATACAGGGGGCTCTACGAGCAGTACTTC.

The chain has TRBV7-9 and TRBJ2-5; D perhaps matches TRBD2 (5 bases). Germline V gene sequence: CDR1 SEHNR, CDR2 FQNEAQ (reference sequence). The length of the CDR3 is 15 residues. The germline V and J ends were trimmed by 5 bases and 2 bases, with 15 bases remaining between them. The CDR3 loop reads CASSRFTRDQETQYF. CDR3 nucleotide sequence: TGTGCCAGCAGCCGATTTACCCGGGATCAAGAGACCCAGTACTTC.

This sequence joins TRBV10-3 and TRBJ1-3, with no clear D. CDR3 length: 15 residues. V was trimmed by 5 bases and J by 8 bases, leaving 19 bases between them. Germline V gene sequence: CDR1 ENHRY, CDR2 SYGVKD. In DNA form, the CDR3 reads TGTGCCATCAGTCCGAACGGGGATTCGAAGGACACCATATATTTT. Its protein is CAISPNGDSKDTIYF.

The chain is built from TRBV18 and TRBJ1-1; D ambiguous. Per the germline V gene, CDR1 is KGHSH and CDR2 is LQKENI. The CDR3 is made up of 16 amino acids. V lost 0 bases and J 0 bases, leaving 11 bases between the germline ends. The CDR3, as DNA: TGTGCCAGCTCACCACCCTCCAGTCAATTGAACACTGAAGCTTTCTTT. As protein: CASSPPSSQLNTEAFF.

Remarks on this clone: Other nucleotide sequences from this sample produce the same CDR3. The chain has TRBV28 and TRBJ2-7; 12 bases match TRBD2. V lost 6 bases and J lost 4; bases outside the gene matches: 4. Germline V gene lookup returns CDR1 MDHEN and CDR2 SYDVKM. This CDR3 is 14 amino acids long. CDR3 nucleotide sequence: TGTGCCAGCAGCCTAGCGGGAGGGCCGTACGAGCAGTACTTC. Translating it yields CASSLAGGPYEQYF.

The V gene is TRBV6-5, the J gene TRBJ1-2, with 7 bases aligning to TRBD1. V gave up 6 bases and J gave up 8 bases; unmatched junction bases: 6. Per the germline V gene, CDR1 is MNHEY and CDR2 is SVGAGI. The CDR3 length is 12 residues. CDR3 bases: TGTGCCAGCAGGAAGACAGGGATAGGCTACACCTTC. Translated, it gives CASRKTGIGYTF.

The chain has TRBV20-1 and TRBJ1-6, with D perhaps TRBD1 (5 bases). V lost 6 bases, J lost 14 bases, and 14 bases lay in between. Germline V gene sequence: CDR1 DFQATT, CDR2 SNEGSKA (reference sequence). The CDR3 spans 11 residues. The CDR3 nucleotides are TGCAGTGCCATACAAGGGGAATCCCTCCACTTT. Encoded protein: CSAIQGESLHF.

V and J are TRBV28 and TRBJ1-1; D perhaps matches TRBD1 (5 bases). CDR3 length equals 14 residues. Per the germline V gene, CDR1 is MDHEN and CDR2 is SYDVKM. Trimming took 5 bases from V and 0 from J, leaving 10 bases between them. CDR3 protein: CASSPPGVNTEAFF. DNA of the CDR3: TGTGCCAGCAGTCCCCCGGGGGTGAACACTGAAGCTTTCTTT.

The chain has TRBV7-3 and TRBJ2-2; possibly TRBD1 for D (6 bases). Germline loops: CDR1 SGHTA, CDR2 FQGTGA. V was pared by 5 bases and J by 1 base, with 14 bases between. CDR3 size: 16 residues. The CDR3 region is CASSPSGTLNTGELFF. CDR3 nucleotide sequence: TGTGCCAGCAGCCCCTCCGGGACATTGAACACCGGGGAGCTGTTTTTT.

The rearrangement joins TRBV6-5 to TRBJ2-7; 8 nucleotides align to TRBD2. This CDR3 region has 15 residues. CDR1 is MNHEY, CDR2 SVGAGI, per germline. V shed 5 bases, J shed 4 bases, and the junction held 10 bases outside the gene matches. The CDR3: CASSPLSGSGYEQYF. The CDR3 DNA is TGTGCCAGCAGTCCCCTCAGCGGGAGTGGATACGAGCAGTACTTC.

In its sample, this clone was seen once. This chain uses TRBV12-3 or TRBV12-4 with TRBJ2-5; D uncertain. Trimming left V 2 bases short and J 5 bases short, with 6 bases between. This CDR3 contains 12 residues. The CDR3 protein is CASSLWPETQYF. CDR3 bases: TGTGCCAGCAGTTTATGGCCTGAGACCCAGTACTTC.

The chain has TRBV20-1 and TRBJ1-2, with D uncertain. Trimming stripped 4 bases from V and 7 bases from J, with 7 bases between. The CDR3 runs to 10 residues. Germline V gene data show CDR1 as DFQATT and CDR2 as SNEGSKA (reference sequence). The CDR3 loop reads CSATYGGYTF. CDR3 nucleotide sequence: TGCAGTGCTACTTACGGTGGCTACACCTTC.

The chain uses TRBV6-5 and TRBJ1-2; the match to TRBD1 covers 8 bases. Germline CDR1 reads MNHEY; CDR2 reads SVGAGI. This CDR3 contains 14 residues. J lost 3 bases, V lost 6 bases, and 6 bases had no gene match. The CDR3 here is CASSSGQGHYGYTF. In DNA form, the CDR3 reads TGTGCCAGCAGCTCTGGACAGGGCCACTATGGCTACACCTTC.

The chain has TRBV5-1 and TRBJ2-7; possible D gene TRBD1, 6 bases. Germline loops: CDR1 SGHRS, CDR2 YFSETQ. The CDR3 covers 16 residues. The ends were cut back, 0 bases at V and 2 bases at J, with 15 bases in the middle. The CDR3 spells CASSLASENRAYEQYV. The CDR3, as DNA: TGCGCCAGCAGCTTGGCCAGTGAAAACAGGGCCTACGAGCAGTACGTC.

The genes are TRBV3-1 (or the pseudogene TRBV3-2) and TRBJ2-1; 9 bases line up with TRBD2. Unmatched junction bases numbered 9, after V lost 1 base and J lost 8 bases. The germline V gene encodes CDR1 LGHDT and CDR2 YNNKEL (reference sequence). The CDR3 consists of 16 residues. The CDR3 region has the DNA TGTGCCAGCAGCCAAGTTTCGGGACTAGCTTTAGATGAGCAGTTCTTC. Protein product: CASSQVSGLALDEQFF.

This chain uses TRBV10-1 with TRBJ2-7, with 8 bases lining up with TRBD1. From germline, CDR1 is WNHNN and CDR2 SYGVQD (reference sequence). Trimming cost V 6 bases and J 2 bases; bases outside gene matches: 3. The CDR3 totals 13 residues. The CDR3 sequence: CASRGDRTYEQYF. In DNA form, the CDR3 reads TGCGCCAGCAGAGGGGACAGGACCTACGAGCAGTACTTC.

The CDR3 DNA reads as TGTGCCAGCAGTCCGGACAGGGTAGGGTCGAACACCGGGGAGCTGTTTTTT. Protein product: CASSPDRVGSNTGELFF. This chain uses TRBV27 with TRBJ2-2; 8 positions agree with TRBD1. Germline V gene lookup returns CDR1 MNHEY and CDR2 SMNVEV (reference sequence). Unmatched junction bases numbered 8, after V lost 5 bases and J lost 0 bases. This CDR3 region has 17 residues.

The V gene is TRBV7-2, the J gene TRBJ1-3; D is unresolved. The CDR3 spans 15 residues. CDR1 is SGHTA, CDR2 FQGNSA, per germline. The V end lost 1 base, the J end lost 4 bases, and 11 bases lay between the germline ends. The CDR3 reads CASSLGPLEGNTIYF. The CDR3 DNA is TGTGCCAGCAGCTTAGGACCCCTGGAGGGAAACACCATATATTTT.

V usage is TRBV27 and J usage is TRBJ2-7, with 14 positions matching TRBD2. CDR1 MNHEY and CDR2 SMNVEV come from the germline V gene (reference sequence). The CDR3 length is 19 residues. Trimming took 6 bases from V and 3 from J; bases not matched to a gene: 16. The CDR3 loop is CASRRGGTSGSRSYYEQYF. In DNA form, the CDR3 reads TGTGCCAGCAGACGGGGCGGGACTAGCGGGAGCCGGTCCTACTACGAGCAGTACTTC.

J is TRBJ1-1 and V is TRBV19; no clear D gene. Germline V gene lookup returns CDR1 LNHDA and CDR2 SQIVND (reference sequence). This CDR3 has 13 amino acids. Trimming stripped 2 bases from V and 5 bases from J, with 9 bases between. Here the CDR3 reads CASSIPGQTEAFF. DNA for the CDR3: TGTGCCAGTAGTATACCTGGGCAAACTGAAGCTTTCTTT. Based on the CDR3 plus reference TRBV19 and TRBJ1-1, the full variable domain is DGGITQSPKYLFRKEGQNVTLSCEQNLNHDAMYWYRQDPGQGLRLIYYSQIVNDFQKGDIAEGYSVSREKKESFPLTVTSAQKNPTAFYLCASSIPGQTEAFFGQGTRLTVV.

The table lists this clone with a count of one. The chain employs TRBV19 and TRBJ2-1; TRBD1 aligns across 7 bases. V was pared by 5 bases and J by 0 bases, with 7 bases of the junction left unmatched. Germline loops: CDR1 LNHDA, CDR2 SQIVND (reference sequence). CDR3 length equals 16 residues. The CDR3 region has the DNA TGTGCCAGTAGTCCGACAGGGTTTCGCTCCTACAATGAGCAGTTCTTC. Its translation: CASSPTGFRSYNEQFF.